The TCR beta chain described here comes from a study of CD8+CD57+ T cells in acquired aplastic anemia. Overall study context: The study obtained an average of about 3.4 ug of DNA from sorted CD4+ and CD8+ cells. CD4+ cell libraries from healthy donors averaged about 10.8 million reads.

Regarding the study as a whole: Researchers report that fewer than 30 CD8+ CDR3 sequences appeared in both patients and controls.

Concerning this clonotype itself: Its antigen is not known.

V was shortened by 2 bases and J by 1 base, with 22 bases between the two germline ends. Germline V gene data show CDR1 as SGDLS and CDR2 as YYNGEE. This CDR3 contains 18 residues. Genomic DNA served as template for TCR beta VDJ and CDR3 profiling. In TCRdb, the reads were re-called with MiXCR into one record per CDR3 protein. Of hundreds of thousands of distinct CDR3 sequences listed, 55% to 70% are singletons. Source material: sorted CD4+, CD8+, or CD8+CD57+ T cells (not recorded which) from PBMCs. The V call is TRBV9, the J call TRBJ2-7; D gene unclear. The clonotype originates from a human donor in good health, serving as a control. CDR3 loop: CASSVSGRVYEQSYEQYF. CDR3 nucleotide sequence: TGTGCCAGCAGCGTGTCGGGTCGAGTCTACGAGCAGTCCTACGAGCAGTACTTC.